These T cell receptor beta chains were read from a single sample in a study of T cell responses to AZD1222 COVID-19 vaccine. Libraries were prepared by immunoSEQ multiplex PCR; TCRdb keeps only in-frame clonotypes and omits some of them. This table has around 120,000 clones, 84% appearing once. The sample was peripheral blood, taken 28 days after the second AZD1222 dose. The receptors originated from an adult who received the AZD1222 COVID-19 vaccine. Each CDR3 is given with its conserved first and last residue. The D gene is left open where the match is weak. Size is omitted from some rows. Given values are once, few, many or a class for expanded clones.

v_call	d_call	j_call	cdr3_length	clone_size	cdr3_aa	cdr3_nt
TRBV5-5	TRBD1	TRBJ1-5	18	-	CASSLAKTGDPNNQPQHF	TGTGCCAGCAGCTTGGCCAAGACAGGGGACCCTAACAATCAGCCCCAGCATTTT
TRBV2	-	TRBJ1-1	16	-	CAGHGGTTLGNTEAFF	TGTGCCGGCCACGGCGGGACAACTTTGGGGAACACTGAAGCTTTCTTT
TRBV30	-	TRBJ1-1	14	-	CAWSQTRVGTEAFF	TGTGCCTGGAGTCAAACAAGGGTTGGCACTGAAGCTTTCTTT
TRBV14	-	TRBJ1-2	15	-	CASSLTPTGLYGYTF	TGTGCCAGCAGCCTCACTCCCACAGGGTTGTATGGCTACACCTTC
TRBV9	-	TRBJ2-4	14	-	CASGRTGGSNIQYF	TGTGCCAGCGGGAGGACAGGAGGTTCAAACATTCAGTACTTC
TRBV5-1	-	TRBJ2-1	16	once	CASSLASPGEGSEQFF	TGCGCCAGCAGCTTGGCCTCCCCCGGGGAAGGGAGTGAGCAGTTCTTC
TRBV6-2/TRBV6-3	TRBD1	TRBJ1-2	16	-	CASSPPDRGLHYGYTF	TGTGCCAGCAGTCCGCCCGACAGGGGGCTACACTATGGCTACACCTTC
TRBV4-1	TRBD1	TRBJ2-1	20	-	CASSLGTGPDTPSSYNEQFF	TGCGCCAGCAGCCTAGGGACAGGGCCGGACACCCCCAGCTCCTACAATGAGCAGTTCTTC
TRBV7-2	TRBD1	TRBJ2-2	19	-	CASSFMGQGATTNTGELFF	TGTGCCAGCAGCTTCATGGGACAGGGGGCGACAACGAACACCGGGGAGCTGTTTTTT
TRBV30	TRBD1	TRBJ2-1	14	-	CACWDSVIYNEQFF	TGTGCCTGCTGGGACAGCGTTATCTACAATGAGCAGTTCTTC
TRBV7-2	-	TRBJ2-3	14	-	CASSSRPATDTQYF	TGTGCCAGCAGCTCGAGACCTGCGACAGATACGCAGTATTTT